One and the same sample provided the 20 T cell receptor beta chains below, sequenced in a study of blood T cell repertoires in COVID-19. The protocol was immunoSEQ multiplex PCR, while the TCRdb copy is restricted to in-frame clones and leaves out a portion. The profile shows 200,000 to 250,000 clones, around 80% of them singletons. The specimen sequenced was peripheral blood. All receptors derive from a woman older than 75 with active or convalescent COVID-19.

The V gene is TRBV19, the J gene TRBJ2-7; maybe TRBD1 (7 bases). The germline CDR1 and CDR2 sequences are LNHDA and SQIVND (reference sequence). The CDR3 sequence is 16 residues long. V lost 0 bases and J lost 6, with 18 bases in between. CDR3 protein: CASSIDPPRQGGEQYF. The DNA for the CDR3 is TGTGCCAGTAGTATAGACCCCCCTCGACAGGGAGGCGAGCAGTACTTC.

This chain connects TRBV7-6 to TRBJ2-6; 10 bases align to TRBD1. From germline, CDR1 is SGHVS and CDR2 FNYEAQ. The CDR3 runs 17 residues. V was pared by 5 bases and J by 2 bases, with 6 bases of the junction left unmatched. The CDR3 region is CASSTTGTGAGANVLTF. CDR3 nucleotides: TGTGCCAGCAGCACAACCGGGACAGGGGCTGGGGCCAACGTCCTGACTTTC.

This chain uses TRBV21-1 with TRBJ1-4; the DNA was not used to check the table's D call, TRBD1. TRBV21-1 is deemed a pseudogene. CDR3 size: 16 residues. The CDR3 sequence: CASSRGHHLVHEKLFF. As DNA, the CDR3 is TGTGCCAGCAGCAGGGGACACCATCTAGTCCATGAAAAACTGTTTTTT.

V is TRBV7-9 and J is TRBJ1-5; possibly TRBD1 for D (5 bases). The CDR3 is 15 residues long. The V gene lost 1 base and the J gene lost 6 bases, with 13 bases spanning the gap. Germline-derived CDR1 and CDR2 are SEHNR and FQNEAQ (reference sequence). The CDR3 spells CASSLDGQGLQPQHF. In DNA form, the CDR3 reads TGTGCCAGCAGCTTAGATGGGCAGGGTCTTCAGCCCCAGCATTTT. Complete variable domain (other parts from reference TRBV7-9 and TRBJ1-5): DTGVSQNPRHKITKRGQNVTFRCDPISEHNRLYWYRQTLGQGPEFLTYFQNEAQLEKSRLLSDRFSAERPKGSFSTLEIQRTEQGDSAMYLCASSLDGQGLQPQHFGDGTRLSIL.

This clone showed up just a few times. The CDR3: CASSLGTGPPEAFF. The CDR3 DNA reads TGCGCCAGCAGCTTGGGTACAGGGCCCCCTGAAGCTTTCTTT. The chain couples TRBV5-1 to TRBJ1-1; a possible D gene is TRBD1 (6 bases). Trimming shortened V by 0 bases and J by 6 bases, and 12 bases separated the two germline ends. Germline loops: CDR1 SGHRS, CDR2 YFSETQ. The CDR3 has 14 residues.

This clone was observed a handful of times. The chain employs TRBV12-5 and TRBJ2-1; D remains ambiguous. This CDR3 has 14 amino acids. V lost 2 bases, J lost 0 bases, and 5 bases lay in between. CDR1 is LGHNT, CDR2 FRNRAP, per germline. The chain's CDR3 is CASGLSGSYNEQFF. The CDR3 coding sequence is TGTGCTAGTGGTTTGTCCGGCTCCTACAATGAGCAGTTCTTC.

This sequence joins TRBV18 and TRBJ1-2, with a tentative D call TRBD1 (6 bases). Trimming took 2 bases from V and 8 from J, leaving 12 bases between them. The CDR3 is 13 amino acids. Germline V lookup: CDR1 KGHSH, CDR2 LQKENI. This chain's CDR3 is CASSPSGGSGYTF. The CDR3 DNA follows: TGTGCCAGCTCACCATCGGGGGGCTCAGGCTACACCTTC.

The chain uses TRBV5-1 and TRBJ1-4, with D uncertain. This CDR3 has 14 amino acids. Trimming removed 2 bases from V and 4 bases from J, with 9 bases in between. Germline values: CDR1 SGHRS, CDR2 YFSETQ. Here the CDR3 reads CASSFGRDNEKLFF. CDR3 in DNA: TGCGCCAGCAGCTTCGGCCGGGATAATGAAAAACTGTTTTTT.

The chain has TRBV5-1 and TRBJ1-3, with a tentative D call TRBD1 (6 bases). Per the germline V gene, CDR1 is SGHRS and CDR2 is YFSETQ. V lost 2 bases and J 4 bases, leaving 19 bases between the germline ends. This CDR3 is 17 amino acids long. CDR3 in amino acids: CASSLLPPQGSGNTIYF. DNA of the CDR3: TGCGCCAGCAGCTTACTACCACCCCAGGGGTCGGGAAACACCATATATTTT.

This clone has just one count. The genes are TRBV5-1 and TRBJ2-3, with D perhaps TRBD1 (5 bases). Germline values: CDR1 SGHRS, CDR2 YFSETQ. CDR3 length: 16 residues. Trimming removed 5 bases at V and 0 bases at J, with 16 bases between. DNA for the CDR3: TGCGCCAGCAGTTCGCGGACACCCACTAGCACAGATACGCAGTATTTT. Translating gives CASSSRTPTSTDTQYF.

The chain couples TRBV5-4 to TRBJ2-5; 8 bases map to TRBD2. V lost 0 bases and J lost 10; bases outside the gene matches: 14. This CDR3 is 16 amino acids long. Per the germline V gene, CDR1 is SGHNT and CDR2 is YYREEE (reference sequence). The CDR3 region is CASSLGGDYTGGGQYF. DNA of the CDR3: TGTGCCAGCAGCTTGGGAGGAGACTACACCGGGGGGGGCCAGTACTTC. Drawing the rest from reference TRBV5-4 and TRBJ2-5, the complete variable domain is ETGVTQSPTHLIKTRGQQVTLRCSSQSGHNTVSWYQQALGQGPQFIFQYYREEENGRGNFPPRFSGLQFPNYSSELNVNALELDDSALYLCASSLGGDYTGGGQYFGPGTRLLVL.

About this clone: In the same sample, other DNA sequences code for this CDR3. This chain links TRBV7-9 with TRBJ1-5, with D tentatively TRBD1 (6 bases). CDR1 is SEHNR and CDR2 is FQNEAQ in the germline V gene (reference sequence). This CDR3 region has 14 residues. V was pared by 5 bases and J by 3 bases, with 11 bases between. CDR3 loop: CASSPGQPNQPQHF. CDR3 coding DNA: TGTGCCAGCAGCCCTGGACAGCCCAATCAGCCCCAGCATTTT.

The chain uses TRBV4-1 and TRBJ2-3; a possible D gene is TRBD2 (6 bases). V gave up 4 bases and J gave up 2 bases, with 13 bases separating them. The germline gives CDR1 MGHRA, CDR2 YSYEKL. The length of the CDR3 is 15 residues. In DNA form, the CDR3 reads TGCGCCAGCAGCCTCCGGGACTCAGCCACAGATACGCAGTATTTT. Translating gives CASSLRDSATDTQYF.

CDR3 DNA: TGTGCCAGCAGCCCTAGCTCTTTACCGACAGGAGCTAACTATGGCTACACCTTC. It is translated as CASSPSSLPTGANYGYTF. The chain recombines TRBV7-6 with TRBJ1-2; D might be TRBD1 (6 bases). Germline V CDR1 and CDR2: SGHVS, FNYEAQ. This CDR3 contains 18 residues. V lost 5 bases to trimming and J lost 0 bases, with 22 bases between them.

The chain uses TRBV7-3 and TRBJ2-2; 11 bases align to TRBD1. CDR1 and CDR2 from the germline V gene are SGHTA and FQGTGA. The CDR3 spans 16 residues. The J segment lost 2 bases and the V segment lost 4 bases, leaving 3 bases of the junction unmatched. In DNA, the CDR3 is TGTGCCAGCAGCTCCGGGACAGGGGGAAACACCGGGGAGCTGTTTTTT. Protein sequence: CASSSGTGGNTGELFF.

The chain links TRBV19 to TRBJ2-2, with TRBD1 as a possible D gene (6 bases). The CDR3 sequence is 15 residues long. Germline V lookup: CDR1 LNHDA, CDR2 SQIVND (reference sequence). Trimming stripped 3 bases from V and 6 bases from J, with 14 bases between. CDR3 coding DNA: TGTGCCAGTAGTATGAGTCAGGGGTGGCCCGGGGAGCTGTTTTTT. It translates to CASSMSQGWPGELFF.

This rearrangement joins TRBV9 to TRBJ2-3; 8 bases are shared with TRBD2. Germline CDR1 SGDLS, CDR2 YYNGEE. This CDR3 has 14 amino acids. V was clipped by 0 bases and J by 8 bases; unmatched bases: 5. This CDR3 reads CASSVEGTRGTQYF. In DNA, the CDR3 is TGTGCCAGCAGCGTAGAAGGGACTAGAGGTACGCAGTATTTT.

This clone occurred once. The rearrangement uses TRBV13 and TRBJ2-7; the match to TRBD1 covers 10 bases. Germline values: CDR1 PRHDT, CDR2 FYEKMQ (reference sequence). The J segment lost 10 bases and the V segment lost 5 bases, leaving 11 bases of the junction unmatched. The CDR3 loop spans 14 amino acids. The CDR3 region is CASSQNYGTGAQYF. The CDR3 DNA reads as TGTGCCAGCAGCCAAAATTACGGGACAGGGGCCCAGTACTTC.

The V and J genes are TRBV12-3 or TRBV12-4 and TRBJ2-5, with a possible D match to TRBD1 (5 bases). This CDR3 spans 13 amino acids. The V and J ends lost 8 bases and 4 bases respectively, with 14 bases between them. The CDR3 DNA is TGTGCCAGCGTAAGGGGTTGGGTAGAGACCCAGTACTTC. Its translation: CASVRGWVETQYF.

The chain is built from TRBV7-2 and TRBJ2-7; D is unclear. Germline-derived CDR1 and CDR2 are SGHTA and FQGNSA. V was shortened by 1 base and J by 10 bases, with 11 bases between the two germline ends. The CDR3 has 12 amino acids. CDR3 DNA sequence: TGTGCCAGCAGCTTAGTTTTTACACCTCAGTACTTC. Amino acid sequence: CASSLVFTPQYF.